Below, 9 T cell receptor beta chains from the same sample are listed, as sequenced in a study of blood T cell repertoires in COVID-19. Sequencing used immunoSEQ multiplex PCR; TCRdb keeps in-frame clones, though not all of them. The sample carries about 360,000 clones, more than 70% recorded once. The sequenced material came from PBMCs or T cells enriched from blood (not recorded which). The receptor source for this set is a man aged 40-49 years in a cohort exposed to, infected with or recovered from COVID-19 (not recorded which).

Remarks on this clone: At one of its ends the junction is not consistent with the germline gene, which may arise from a read error. The V call is TRBV3-1 (or the pseudogene TRBV3-2), the J call TRBJ2-2, with TRBD1 matching 9 bases. The germline gives CDR1 LGHDT, CDR2 YNNKEL (reference sequence). The CDR3 is 15 residues long. The CDR3 sequence: CASRQGTGSPGELFF. Written as DNA, the CDR3 is TGTGCCAGCAGACAAGGGACAGGGAGCCCCGGGGAGCTGTTTTTT.

In the case of this clone: Other nucleotide sequences in the sample specify the same CDR3. This chain joins TRBV5-6 and TRBJ2-3, with 11 bases aligning to TRBD2. Germline V CDR1 and CDR2: SGHDT, YYEEEE. J was trimmed by 4 bases and V by 4 bases; bases with no gene match: 5. The CDR3 loop spans 15 amino acids. The CDR3 DNA follows: TGTGCCAGCAGCCTCGTAGCGGGAGGGCCAGATACGCAGTATTTT. The encoded protein is CASSLVAGGPDTQYF.

The chain joins TRBV3-1 (or the pseudogene TRBV3-2) to TRBJ2-3; D may be TRBD2 (6 bases). This CDR3 comprises 15 residues. The V gene lost 1 base and the J gene lost 2 bases, with 10 bases spanning the gap. Germline CDR1 reads LGHDT; CDR2 reads YNNKEL (reference sequence). The CDR3 loop reads CASSQAGVYTDTQYF. The CDR3 DNA sequence: TGTGCCAGCAGCCAAGCGGGAGTGTACACAGATACGCAGTATTTT.

The rearrangement uses TRBV25-1 and TRBJ2-1, with a tentative D call TRBD2 (5 bases). V was clipped by 5 bases and J by 2 bases, with 10 bases between them. Per the germline V gene, CDR1 is MGHDK and CDR2 is SYGVNS. The CDR3 loop spans 14 amino acids. The CDR3 here is CASSRPGAYNEQFF. The DNA for the CDR3 is TGTGCCAGCAGTCGGCCCGGGGCCTACAATGAGCAGTTCTTC.

V usage is TRBV7-9 and J usage is TRBJ2-7; D is perhaps TRBD1 (6 bases). The germline gives CDR1 SEHNR, CDR2 FQNEAQ (reference sequence). Trimming cost V 2 bases and J 2 bases, with 10 bases left between them. This CDR3 has 14 residues. The CDR3 sequence is CASSLNGGPYEQYF. The CDR3 DNA sequence: TGTGCCAGCAGCTTAAATGGGGGCCCCTACGAGCAGTACTTC.

The chain combines TRBV4-1 with TRBJ2-3, with 8 nucleotides matching TRBD2. Germline CDR1 is MGHRA and CDR2 is YSYEKL. This CDR3 comprises 17 residues. Trimming took 1 base from V and 0 from J; bases not matched to a gene: 6. The CDR3 loop is CASSQARLAPSTDTQYF. CDR3 DNA sequence: TGCGCCAGCAGCCAAGCCCGACTAGCGCCAAGCACAGATACGCAGTATTTT.

The chain combines TRBV10-1 with TRBJ1-3, with D perhaps TRBD1 (6 bases). V shed 2 bases and J shed 5 bases, with 19 bases lying between them. The CDR3 has 17 residues. The germline V gene has CDR1 WNHNN and CDR2 SYGVQD (reference sequence). Here the CDR3 DNA reads TGCGCCAGCAGTGAGACGGAGGACCGGGACAACCGAAACACCATATATTTT. It codes for CASSETEDRDNRNTIYF.

This clone was observed a few times. The rearrangement uses TRBV29-1 and TRBJ2-1; 7 bases are shared with TRBD2. CDR3 size: 11 residues. Germline CDR1 SQVTM, CDR2 ANQGSEA. J lost 13 bases, V lost 4 bases, and 7 bases had no gene match. The CDR3 here is CSVVGGGPQFF. The CDR3 DNA reads TGCAGCGTTGTTGGGGGAGGGCCCCAGTTCTTC.

J is TRBJ2-1 and V is TRBV10-3; 9 bases match TRBD1. Germline values: CDR1 ENHRY, CDR2 SYGVKD. The CDR3 is 11 amino acids. After removal of 10 bases from V and 7 bases from J, the junction contained 2 bases not matched to a gene. The CDR3 DNA follows: TGTGCCACCGGGACAGGGAATGAGCAGTTCTTC. This sequence encodes CATGTGNEQFF.